This TCR beta chain was sequenced for a study of cytomegalovirus exposure and HLA in healthy donors. Study-level background: Clustering assigned approximately 79% of the approximately 400 genotyped donors to the Caucasian-associated ancestry cluster.

CDR1 is SGHAT, CDR2 FQNNGV, per germline. The CDR3 is 15 amino acids. Trimming cost V 5 bases and J 4 bases, with 14 bases left between them. Points on this clone: Its cognate antigen is unknown.

The study's findings and limits: Per a later analysis, about 17,000 TCR beta sequences showed association with HLA alleles at 0.05 false discovery rate.

60 Vbeta and 13 Jbeta primers were used in PCR. The method was immunoSEQ multiplex PCR; TCRdb's version includes in-frame clones alone and lacks a portion of them. This table lists tens of thousands of clones. The receptor was isolated from a man in his fifties in good health and CMV-seropositive. This sequence joins TRBV11-2 and TRBJ1-4, with no clear D. Sequencing was carried out using PBMCs. The CDR3 spells CASSPPGGRNEKLFF. As DNA, the CDR3 is TGTGCCAGCAGCCCACCGGGCGGGCGTAATGAAAAACTGTTTTTT.